The TCR beta chain under discussion was sequenced for a study of identical twins (dated by TCRdb to 2016 to 2017). With regard to the full study: The study deep-sequenced TCR alpha and beta repertoires from monozygotic twins, unrelated adults of various ages and cord blood to test whether fetal clonotypes persist. To rule out contamination, the twin experiments were replicated at different times with different library preparation protocols.

The library was made by 5' RACE. Sequencer: Illumina HiSeq 2000. A universal primer binding site was added through template switching, and the final cDNA carried a unique molecular identifier so that TCR cDNA molecules could be counted accurately. Specific primers in the conserved constant-segment region were used to synthesize first-strand cDNA for the TCR alpha and beta chains. Each cDNA library was double barcoded, with a SMART-Mk sample barcode plus Illumina barcodes, to control for contamination. Two successive PCR steps introduced TruSeq adapter sequences along with Illumina sample barcodes. TCR alpha and beta cDNA libraries were sequenced on the Illumina HiSeq platform with custom primers. Per the source publication's procedure: Unique molecular identifiers were extracted from raw reads with MiGEC, and CDR3 positions were determined with MiXCR. For each individual, recombination models were inferred using an EM algorithm with the repgenHMM and IGoR tools. The tcR package in R was used for shared clonotype analysis, with sharing normalized by the product of cloneset sizes. Out-of-frame nonproductive sequences were analyzed to study raw recombination free of thymic and clonal selection effects. TCRdb trimmed the raw reads at Q25, called clones with MiXCR and kept productive beta chains. Rows with a matching CDR3 protein are joined into one entry that keeps the most common DNA and genes. TCRdb's processing, not the authors' own work, is the source of the V and J calls. The sample table lists under 900,000 distinct CDR3 sequences, 15% to 20% of them with a count of one. The ten largest account for about an eighth of the sample.

CDR1 and CDR2, per the germline V gene, are SNHLY and FYNNEI. Including the terminal cysteine and phenylalanine, the CDR3 comprises 14 residues. Of all the DNA, just the CDR3 is kept, 42 bases in frame from base 1. Cut back by 3 bases and 11 bases, the V and J ends lie 14 bases apart. The study at large found these results: Compared with coincidental sharing between unrelated individuals, an excess of low generation-probability sequences was observed among out-of-frame TCR alpha sequences shared between twins. Conclusions relied on cross-sectional statistical analysis, since the same donors could not be followed over many years. A weaker excess of twin sharing was found in beta out-of-frame sequences because the signal-to-noise ratio was lowered by fewer shared sequences. Recombination models systematically underestimated out-of-frame TCR alpha sharing in monozygotic twins but agreed with sharing between unrelated individuals. Fewer insertions were carried by abundant cord blood beta clonotypes, a similar but weaker trend appeared in young adult naive repertoires, and no such trend appeared in memory repertoires. Invariant T cells such as MAIT and iNKT could partly confound zero-insertion analyses, although diverse VJ usage argued against such confounding for most clonotypes.

With respect to this clonotype: No cognate antigen has been identified for it. Base qualities are missing; no much larger clone stands one base away.

Every donor was a healthy Caucasian. Three pairs of female monozygotic twins, all aged about 18 to 30 years, made up the twin cohort. Peripheral blood mononuclear cells were the source from which RNA for the TCR libraries was isolated. Separately, the same data were catalogued under a study of T cells expressing NK-cell markers. As described in the second report: Fewer than ten donors provided sorted CD3+CD56+NKG2C+, CD3+CD56+NKG2C- and CD3+CD56-NKG2C+ T-cell subsets, whose TCR beta-chain repertoires were profiled. Among the eight sequenced donors, only one was HCMV-seronegative, while the other seven were HCMV-seropositive. In several experiments an anti-gammadeltaTCR antibody was added to restrict sorting to alphabetaTCR-expressing T cells. In five to seven donors, the dominant CD3+CD56+NKG2C+ clonotypes were among the top 10 CD8+ clonotypes and accounted for roughly 1.0-8% of CD8+ T cells. Those dominant clonotypes were again the most abundant among CD3+CD56-NKG2C+ cells in a handful of donors, at about 25-60.1%. It remained unclear whether the expanded NKG2C-expressing T cell clones were specific for HCMV antigens. The eight sequenced donors were randomly selected healthy volunteers, three men and five women. A commercial ELISA kit detecting HCMV-specific IgG in serum was used to determine HCMV serostatus. For over five donors, bulk peripheral blood T-cell repertoires were additionally sequenced from unsorted PBMC. Reads were demultiplexed and grouped by UMI with MIGEC, and clonotypes were assembled and quantified with MiTCR. To exclude erroneous sequences, only TCR cDNA sequences supported by at least two reads were retained. The tcR package was used for downstream repertoire analysis, and clonotypes were matched between fractions using CDR3 nucleotide sequence together with V segment. VDJmatch was used to annotate antigen specificity against VDJdb, with one amino acid substitution in CDR3 permitted.

This clonotype originated in a woman aged 18-29 years in good health. In this chain, TRBV2 is recombined with TRBJ1-6; TRBD1 is a weak D gene call, 6 bases matching. Sequencing input: PBMCs. CDR3 sequence: CASSEDSPSTPLHF. The DNA sequence reads TGTGCCAGCAGTGAGGACAGCCCTTCGACACCCCTCCACTTT.